This T cell receptor (beta chain) originates from a study of control samples from healthy donors and cancer patients. This CDR3 has 13 amino acids. V dropped 5 bases and J dropped 10 bases, with 15 bases sitting between them. Germline CDR1 SSHAT, CDR2 FNYEAQ (reference sequence). Sequencing was performed with immunoSEQ multiplex PCR; in TCRdb, only in-frame clones are kept and a portion is missing. The sample records some 120,000 clones, about 88% being singletons. The material sequenced was blood. This clonotype originated in a man in his forties or fifties in good health. The J gene is TRBJ2-1, the V gene TRBV7-7; maybe TRBD2 (6 bases). The CDR3 sequence: CASSRDSKTEQFF. CDR3 in DNA: TGTGCCAGCAGCCGGGACTCAAAGACGGAGCAGTTCTTC. The full variable domain, in which reference TRBV7-7 and TRBJ2-1 provide the parts outside the CDR3, is GAGVSQSPRYKVTKRGQDVTLRCDPISSHATLYWYQQALGQGPEFLTYFNYEAQPDKSGLPSDRFSAERPEGSISTLTIQRTEQRDSAMYRCASSRDSKTEQFFGPGTRLTVL.